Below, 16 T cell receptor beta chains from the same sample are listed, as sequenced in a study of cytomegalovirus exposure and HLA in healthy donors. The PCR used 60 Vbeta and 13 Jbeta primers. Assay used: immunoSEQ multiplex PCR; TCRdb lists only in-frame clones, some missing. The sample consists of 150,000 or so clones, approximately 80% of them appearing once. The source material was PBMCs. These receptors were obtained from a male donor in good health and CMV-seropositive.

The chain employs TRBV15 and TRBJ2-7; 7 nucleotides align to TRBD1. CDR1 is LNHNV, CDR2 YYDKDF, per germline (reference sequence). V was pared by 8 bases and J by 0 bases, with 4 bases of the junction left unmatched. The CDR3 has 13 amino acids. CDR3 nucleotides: TGTGCCACCGGGACAGTGCGCTCCTACGAGCAGTACTTC. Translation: CATGTVRSYEQYF.

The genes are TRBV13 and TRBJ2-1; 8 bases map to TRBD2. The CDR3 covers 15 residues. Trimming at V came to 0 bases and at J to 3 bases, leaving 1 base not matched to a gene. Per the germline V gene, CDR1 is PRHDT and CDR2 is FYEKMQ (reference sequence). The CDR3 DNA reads TGTGCCAGCAGCTTAGGTACTAGCGGCTACAATGAGCAGTTCTTC. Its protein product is CASSLGTSGYNEQFF.

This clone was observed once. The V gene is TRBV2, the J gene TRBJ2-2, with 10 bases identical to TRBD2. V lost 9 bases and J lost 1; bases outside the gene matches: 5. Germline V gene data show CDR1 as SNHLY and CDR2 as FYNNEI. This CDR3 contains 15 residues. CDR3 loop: CASRGLARNTGELFF. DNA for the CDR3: TGTGCCAGTCGGGGACTAGCGCGGAACACCGGGGAGCTGTTTTTT.

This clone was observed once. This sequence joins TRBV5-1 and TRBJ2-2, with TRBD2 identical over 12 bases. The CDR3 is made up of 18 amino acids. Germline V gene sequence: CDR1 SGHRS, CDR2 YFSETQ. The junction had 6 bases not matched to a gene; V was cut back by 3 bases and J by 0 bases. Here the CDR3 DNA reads TGCGCCAGCAGCTCCATGACTAGCGGGAGTCCGAACACCGGGGAGCTGTTTTTT. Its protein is CASSSMTSGSPNTGELFF.

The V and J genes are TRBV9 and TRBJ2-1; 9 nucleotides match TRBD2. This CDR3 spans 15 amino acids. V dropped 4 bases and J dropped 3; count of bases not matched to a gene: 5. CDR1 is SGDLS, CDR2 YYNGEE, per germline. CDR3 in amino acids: CASSLRLADYNEQFF. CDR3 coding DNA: TGTGCCAGCAGCCTCAGACTAGCGGACTACAATGAGCAGTTCTTC.

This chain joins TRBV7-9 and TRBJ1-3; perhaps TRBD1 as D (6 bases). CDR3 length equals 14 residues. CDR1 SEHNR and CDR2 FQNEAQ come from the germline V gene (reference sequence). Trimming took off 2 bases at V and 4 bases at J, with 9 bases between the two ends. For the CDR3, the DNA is TGTGCCAGCAGCTTAACGGGGGGCGGAAACACCATATATTTT. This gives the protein CASSLTGGGNTIYF.

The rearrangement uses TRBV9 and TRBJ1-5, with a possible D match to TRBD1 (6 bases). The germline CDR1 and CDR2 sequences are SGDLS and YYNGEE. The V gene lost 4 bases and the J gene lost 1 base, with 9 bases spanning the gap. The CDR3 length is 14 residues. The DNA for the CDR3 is TGTGCCAGCAGCTCCACAGGGAGCAATCAGCCCCAGCATTTT. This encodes CASSSTGSNQPQHF.

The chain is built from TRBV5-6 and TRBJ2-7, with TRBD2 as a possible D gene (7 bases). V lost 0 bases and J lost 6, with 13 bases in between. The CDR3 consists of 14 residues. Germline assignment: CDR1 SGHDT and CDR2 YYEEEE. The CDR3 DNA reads TGTGCCAGCAGCTTGGAGGGGGGGACGGGCGAGCAGTACTTC. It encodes CASSLEGGTGEQYF.

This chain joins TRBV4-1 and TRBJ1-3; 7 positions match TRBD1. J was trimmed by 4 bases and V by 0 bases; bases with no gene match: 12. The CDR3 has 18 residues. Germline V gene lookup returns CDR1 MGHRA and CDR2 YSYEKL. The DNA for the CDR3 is TGCGCCAGCAGCCAAGATAGGACAGGACCGGGCTCCGGAAACACCATATATTTT. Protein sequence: CASSQDRTGPGSGNTIYF.

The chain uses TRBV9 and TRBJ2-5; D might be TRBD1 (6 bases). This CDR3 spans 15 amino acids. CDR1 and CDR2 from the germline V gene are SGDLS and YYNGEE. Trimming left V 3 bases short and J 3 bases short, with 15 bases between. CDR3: CASSDPSDSKETQYF. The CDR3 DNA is TGTGCCAGCAGCGATCCGTCGGACAGTAAAGAGACCCAGTACTTC.

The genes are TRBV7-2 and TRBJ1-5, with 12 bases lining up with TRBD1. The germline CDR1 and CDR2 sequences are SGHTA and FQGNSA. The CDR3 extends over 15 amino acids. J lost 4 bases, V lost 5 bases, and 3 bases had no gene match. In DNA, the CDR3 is TGTGCCAGCAGCGCGGGACAGGGGGCTAATCAGCCCCAGCATTTT. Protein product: CASSAGQGANQPQHF.

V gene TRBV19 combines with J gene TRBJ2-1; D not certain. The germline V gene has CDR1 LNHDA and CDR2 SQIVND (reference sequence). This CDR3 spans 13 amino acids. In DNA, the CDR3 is TGTGCTGTGCGGCGGTCCTCCTACAATGAGCAGTTCTTC. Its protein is CAVRRSSYNEQFF.

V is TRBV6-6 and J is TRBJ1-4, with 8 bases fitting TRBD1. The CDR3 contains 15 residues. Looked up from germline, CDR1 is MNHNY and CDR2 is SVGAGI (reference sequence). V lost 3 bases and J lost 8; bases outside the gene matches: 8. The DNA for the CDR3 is TGTGCCAGCAGTTATGTCCAGGGGGCCGGGGAAAAACTGTTTTTT. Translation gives CASSYVQGAGEKLFF.

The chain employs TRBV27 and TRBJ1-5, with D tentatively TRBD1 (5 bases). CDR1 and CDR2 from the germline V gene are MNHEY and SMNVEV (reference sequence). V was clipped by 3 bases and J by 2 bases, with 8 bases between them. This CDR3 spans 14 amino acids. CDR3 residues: CASSLQGGNQPQHF. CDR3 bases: TGTGCCAGCAGTTTGCAGGGTGGCAATCAGCCCCAGCATTTT.

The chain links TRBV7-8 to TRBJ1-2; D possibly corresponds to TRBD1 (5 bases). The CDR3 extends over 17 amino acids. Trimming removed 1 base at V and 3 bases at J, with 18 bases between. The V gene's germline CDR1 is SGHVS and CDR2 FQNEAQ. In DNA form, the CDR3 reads TGTGCCAGCAGCTTAGAGGCAGGGAGGGCACCCTACTATGGCTACACCTTC. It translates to CASSLEAGRAPYYGYTF.

CDR3 DNA: TGTGCCAGCACCGACGGGGGAAACACCATATATTTT. Encoded protein: CASTDGGNTIYF. The chain joins TRBV9 to TRBJ1-3; D remains ambiguous. Germline V gives CDR1 SGDLS, CDR2 YYNGEE. The ends were cut back, 6 bases at V and 4 bases at J, with 8 bases in the middle. This CDR3 comprises 12 residues.